Below, 18 T cell receptor beta chains from the same sample are listed, as sequenced in a study of blood T cell repertoires in COVID-19. Measured with immunoSEQ multiplex PCR; TCRdb has only the in-frame clones, and not every one. The repertoire holds about 220,000 clones, with roughly 87% as singletons. Sequencing used peripheral blood. The source of these receptors is a man aged 35 to 55 with active or convalescent COVID-19.

This clone turned up a few times. The chain employs TRBV5-5 and TRBJ1-4; TRBD1 is a possible D gene (5 bases). The CDR3 contains 15 residues. V was shortened by 4 bases and J by 5 bases, with 15 bases between the two germline ends. Per the germline V gene, CDR1 is SGHKS and CDR2 is YYEKEE (reference sequence). The CDR3 protein is CASSPNPRVNEKLFF. CDR3 DNA sequence: TGTGCCAGCAGCCCAAACCCCAGGGTCAATGAAAAACTGTTTTTT.

This chain joins TRBV4-1 and TRBJ1-2, with D maybe TRBD1 (5 bases). The CDR3 spans 16 residues. CDR1 is MGHRA and CDR2 is YSYEKL in the germline V gene. Trimming left V 6 bases short and J 2 bases short, with 19 bases between. In nucleotides, the CDR3 is TGCGCCAGCAGGCAAACGCAGGGATTATCCAACTATGGCTACACCTTC. The encoded protein is CASRQTQGLSNYGYTF.

CDR3 nucleotides: TGTGCCACCAGCCCGGGGTGGAGGGACTTCATGACCAAAAACATTCAGTACTTC. Its translation: CATSPGWRDFMTKNIQYF. This chain uses TRBV15 with TRBJ2-4; D is perhaps TRBD2 (6 bases). V lost 5 bases and J lost 2, with 22 bases in between. Germline lookup yields CDR1 LNHNV and CDR2 YYDKDF (reference sequence). The CDR3 totals 18 residues.

The rearrangement joins TRBV25-1 to TRBJ1-2; D gene ambiguous. Trimming cost V 3 bases and J 8 bases, with 16 bases left between them. The CDR3 spans 14 residues. Germline V lookup: CDR1 MGHDK, CDR2 SYGVNS. CDR3 residues: CASSDFGVGSGYTF. The CDR3 DNA reads as TGTGCCAGCAGTGATTTCGGGGTTGGGAGCGGCTACACCTTC.

The V and J genes are TRBV29-1 and TRBJ1-2, with TRBD1 matching 8 bases. The CDR3 contains 12 residues. Looked up from germline, CDR1 is SQVTM and CDR2 is ANQGSEA. J gave up 5 bases and V 7 bases, and 6 bases lay outside the gene matches. The CDR3 sequence: CSGDRGSYGYTF. The CDR3 DNA sequence: TGCAGCGGCGACAGGGGATCGTATGGCTACACCTTC.

V gene TRBV9 combines with J gene TRBJ2-3; D perhaps matches TRBD2 (5 bases). There are 16 residues in the CDR3. The germline gives CDR1 SGDLS, CDR2 YYNGEE. Trimming shortened V by 3 bases and J by 1 base, and 15 bases separated the two germline ends. As DNA, the CDR3 is TGTGCCAGCAGCGCGAGACTACTCCCTGGCACAGATACGCAGTATTTT. Its translation: CASSARLLPGTDTQYF.

The rearrangement joins TRBV11-3 to TRBJ2-1, with 8 bases matching TRBD1. Germline CDR1 and CDR2: SGHNT and YENEEA. This CDR3 comprises 13 residues. The trim removed 6 bases at V and 8 bases at J, leaving 6 bases unmatched. The CDR3 sequence is CASRTGAGDEQFF. The CDR3 DNA reads as TGTGCCAGCAGGACAGGGGCCGGGGATGAGCAGTTCTTC.

V usage is TRBV5-6 and J usage is TRBJ2-7; no clear D. This CDR3 is 13 amino acids long. Trimming shortened V by 1 base and J by 2 bases, and 7 bases separated the two germline ends. Germline V gene lookup returns CDR1 SGHDT and CDR2 YYEEEE. CDR3 protein: CASSLLTAYEQYF. The CDR3 DNA reads TGTGCCAGCAGCTTGTTAACAGCCTACGAGCAGTACTTC.

The chain combines TRBV5-5 with TRBJ2-7; perhaps TRBD2 as D (6 bases). CDR3 size: 15 residues. CDR1 and CDR2 from the germline V gene are SGHKS and YYEKEE (reference sequence). Trimming removed 3 bases from V and 2 bases from J, with 15 bases in between. CDR3 sequence (DNA): TGTGCCAGCAGCTCCGGTGGAGGGCTGACCTACGAGCAGTACTTC. Its protein product is CASSSGGGLTYEQYF.

The gene calls are TRBV5-1 and TRBJ2-1, with D maybe TRBD2 (6 bases). The CDR3 has 14 residues. Trimming shortened V by 8 bases and J by 4 bases, and 16 bases separated the two germline ends. Germline values: CDR1 SGHRS, CDR2 YFSETQ. Written as DNA, the CDR3 is TGCGCCAGTCACGATAGCGGACCTTACAATGAGCAGTTCTTC. Translating gives CASHDSGPYNEQFF.

CDR3 coding DNA: TGTGCCAGCAGTGAAGAGGGAGGGGATCAGCCCCAGCATTTT. This encodes CASSEEGGDQPQHF. The chain carries TRBV25-1 and TRBJ1-5, with D perhaps TRBD1 (5 bases). From germline, CDR1 is MGHDK and CDR2 SYGVNS. CDR3 size: 14 residues. Between the trimmed V and J ends, which lost 2 bases and 5 bases, there was a span of 10 bases.

J is TRBJ1-6 and V is TRBV19; TRBD1 aligns across 7 bases. The V gene's germline CDR1 is LNHDA and CDR2 SQIVND (reference sequence). CDR3 length equals 15 residues. The trim removed 9 bases at V and 7 bases at J, leaving 12 bases unmatched. CDR3 protein: CASPIDRDLNSPLHF. The CDR3 DNA is TGTGCCAGCCCCATCGACAGGGATTTAAATTCACCCCTCCACTTT.

This chain links TRBV3-1 (or the pseudogene TRBV3-2) with TRBJ2-1; 7 nucleotides align to TRBD2. Trimming cost V 3 bases and J 9 bases; bases outside gene matches: 14. Per germline, CDR1 LGHDT and CDR2 YNNKEL (reference sequence). The CDR3 has 16 amino acids. The chain's CDR3 is CASSHGAGEYSREQFF. CDR3 nucleotide sequence: TGTGCCAGCAGCCACGGGGCGGGAGAGTATTCCCGTGAGCAGTTCTTC.

This clone showed up just a few times. The chain has TRBV7-9 and TRBJ1-1; D gene uncertain. This CDR3 comprises 13 residues. The V gene lost 5 bases and the J gene lost 1 base, with 8 bases spanning the gap. CDR1 is SEHNR, CDR2 FQNEAQ, per germline (reference sequence). CDR3 residues: CASSPGGNTEAFF. DNA of the CDR3: TGTGCCAGCAGCCCAGGAGGGAACACTGAAGCTTTCTTT.

V and J are TRBV9 and TRBJ2-3, with TRBD2 matching 10 bases. This CDR3 spans 16 amino acids. Trimming removed 3 bases from V and 4 bases from J; junction bases left unmatched: 8. CDR1 and CDR2 from the germline V gene are SGDLS and YYNGEE. CDR3 sequence: CASSARSGRVADTQYF. CDR3 bases: TGTGCCAGCAGCGCGCGAAGCGGGAGGGTGGCAGATACGCAGTATTTT.

The chain couples TRBV2 to TRBJ2-7, with 7 bases that match TRBD2. The CDR3 length is 12 residues. V shed 5 bases, J shed 5 bases, and the junction held 3 bases outside the gene matches. CDR1 is SNHLY and CDR2 is FYNNEI in the germline V gene. The chain's CDR3 is CASSREGDEQYF. CDR3 DNA: TGTGCCAGCAGTAGGGAGGGAGACGAGCAGTACTTC. The variable domain in full, with the rest retrieved from reference TRBV2 and TRBJ2-7, is EPEVTQTPSHQVTQMGQEVILRCVPISNHLYFYWYRQILGQKVEFLVSFYNNEISEKSEIFDDQFSVERPDGSNFTLKIRSTKLEDSAMYFCASSREGDEQYFGPGTRLTVT.

This clone was recorded a few times. The CDR3 DNA reads as TGTGCCAGCAGCTTAGCGCTGGGCCCTGAAGCTTTCTTT. Protein product: CASSLALGPEAFF. This chain connects TRBV7-8 to TRBJ1-1; D not certain. The CDR3 has 13 residues. Trimming took 0 bases from V and 6 from J, leaving 8 bases between them. Germline V gene lookup returns CDR1 SGHVS and CDR2 FQNEAQ.

This clone was found a few times. V gene TRBV7-9 combines with J gene TRBJ2-4, with 9 nucleotides matching TRBD2. V lost 5 bases, J lost 5 bases, and 4 bases stayed unmatched. The CDR3 sequence is 14 residues long. The germline gives CDR1 SEHNR, CDR2 FQNEAQ (reference sequence). CDR3 coding DNA: TGTGCCAGCAGCAGTAGCGGGAGACAAAACATTCAGTACTTC. Amino acids: CASSSSGRQNIQYF.